Listed here are 27 T cell receptor beta chains from one sample, sequenced in a study of blood T cell repertoires in COVID-19. This table comes from immunoSEQ multiplex PCR, and its TCRdb copy is limited to in-frame clones, with some not included. Of around 100,000 clones listed, 88% are singletons. Sequencing was done on a sample of peripheral blood. The receptors were gathered from a human donor in a cohort sampled during active COVID-19.

The chain joins TRBV9 to TRBJ1-1, with no clear D. The germline V and J ends were trimmed by 5 bases and 6 bases, with 17 bases remaining between them. Germline loops: CDR1 SGDLS, CDR2 YYNGEE. This CDR3 spans 14 amino acids. The CDR3 DNA is TGTGCCAGCAGGCCATATCACACAAAGTCTGAAGCTTTCTTT. Translated: CASRPYHTKSEAFF.

The CDR3 is CASSSSTDTQYF. The CDR3 DNA sequence: TGTGCCAGCAGTTCTAGCACAGATACGCAGTATTTT. The chain carries TRBV7-2 and TRBJ2-3; unclear D gene. This CDR3 is 12 amino acids long. CDR1 is SGHTA and CDR2 is FQGNSA in the germline V gene. V was clipped by 6 bases and J by 0 bases, with 4 bases between them.

The table lists this clone with a count of one. This chain uses TRBV15 with TRBJ2-7; 7 nucleotides agree with TRBD1. The V gene's germline CDR1 is LNHNV and CDR2 YYDKDF (reference sequence). With 0 bases clipped from V and 6 bases from J, the junction kept 8 bases outside the gene matches. The CDR3 length is 15 residues. The CDR3 region is CATSRDDRDPPEQYF. The CDR3 nucleotides read TGTGCCACCAGCAGAGACGACAGGGATCCTCCCGAGCAGTACTTC. Full variable domain (outside the CDR3, taken from reference TRBV15 and TRBJ2-7): DAMVIQNPRYQVTQFGKPVTLSCSQTLNHNVMYWYQQKSSQAPKLLFHYYDKDFNNEADTPDNFQSRRPNTSFCFLDIRSPGLGDTAMYLCATSRDDRDPPEQYFGPGTRLTVT.

The chain carries TRBV15 and TRBJ2-3; D not resolved. Germline values: CDR1 LNHNV, CDR2 YYDKDF (reference sequence). V shed 3 bases and J shed 3 bases, with 13 bases lying between them. The CDR3 is 15 amino acids. As DNA, the CDR3 is TGTGCCACCAGCAGGGAGCTAGTAACTACAGATACGCAGTATTTT. Its protein is CATSRELVTTDTQYF.

This chain joins TRBV10-2 and TRBJ1-1; 9 bases line up with TRBD1. V shed 0 bases, J shed 5 bases, and the junction held 1 base outside the gene matches. Germline-derived CDR1 and CDR2 are WSHSY and SAAADI. This CDR3 has 14 amino acids. CDR3 loop: CASSESGQGTEAFF. CDR3 nucleotide sequence: TGCGCCAGCAGTGAGTCAGGACAGGGGACTGAAGCTTTCTTT.

The rearrangement links TRBV7-9 to TRBJ2-7, with 10 bases matching TRBD1. Germline-derived CDR1 and CDR2 are SEHNR and FQNEAQ (reference sequence). This CDR3 region has 15 residues. J lost 9 bases, V lost 5 bases, and 13 bases had no gene match. CDR3 DNA: TGTGCCAGCAGCCCCCCCGGACAGGGGGTCGGGTTGCAGTACTTC. It yields the protein CASSPPGQGVGLQYF.

The genes are TRBV19 and TRBJ1-2; TRBD1 matches at 8 bases. The CDR3 spans 13 residues. The germline V gene encodes CDR1 LNHDA and CDR2 SQIVND (reference sequence). V lost 6 bases and J lost 4; bases outside the gene matches: 4. The CDR3 sequence is CASSDGTGYGYTF. Written as DNA, the CDR3 is TGTGCCAGTAGCGACGGGACAGGCTATGGCTACACCTTC.

This clone was seen once. V gene TRBV23-1 combines with J gene TRBJ2-7; tentative D call: TRBD1 (6 bases). TRBV23-1 is identified as an open reading frame with a role that is uncertain. The CDR3 is 14 residues long. Trimming left V 5 bases short and J 3 bases short, with 14 bases between. The CDR3 is CASSLDSVLYEQYF. CDR3 sequence (DNA): TGCGCCAGCAGTTTGGACAGCGTCCTCTACGAGCAGTACTTC.

Only one count was recorded for this clone. The genes are TRBV28 and TRBJ1-4; D gene unclear. Germline assignment: CDR1 MDHEN and CDR2 SYDVKM. V was cut by 3 bases and J by 8 bases, with 13 bases left in between. CDR3 length: 14 residues. CDR3 amino acids: CASSFARGWEKLFF. The CDR3 DNA reads TGTGCCAGCAGTTTTGCCCGGGGTTGGGAAAAACTGTTTTTT.

This clone appeared once. V usage is TRBV7-2 and J usage is TRBJ2-5, with 14 bases identical to TRBD2. V lost 5 bases, J lost 5 bases, and 4 bases stayed unmatched. There are 15 residues in the CDR3. In germline, CDR1 is SGHTA, CDR2 FQGNSA. The CDR3 region is CASSPRTSGGETQYF. CDR3 DNA: TGTGCCAGCAGCCCCCGGACTAGCGGGGGGGAGACCCAGTACTTC.

This chain joins TRBV27 and TRBJ2-1, with 7 bases matching TRBD1. V was pared by 10 bases and J by 1 base, with 10 bases of the junction left unmatched. This CDR3 is 15 amino acids long. Germline CDR1 reads MNHEY; CDR2 reads SMNVEV (reference sequence). The DNA for the CDR3 is TGTGCCACCGAAAACAGGGGAATATCCTACAATGAGCAGTTCTTC. It yields the protein CATENRGISYNEQFF.

The chain is built from TRBV7-2 and TRBJ2-2; TRBD2 aligns across 7 bases. The CDR3 consists of 15 residues. Per the germline V gene, CDR1 is SGHTA and CDR2 is FQGNSA. The V segment lost 4 bases and the J segment 0 bases; nucleotides outside the gene matches: 2. CDR3: CASSSTSANTGELFF. CDR3 nucleotide sequence: TGTGCCAGCAGCTCCACTAGCGCGAACACCGGGGAGCTGTTTTTT.

This clone was picked up one time. The chain couples TRBV5-6 to TRBJ2-5; 11 nucleotides agree with TRBD2. CDR1 is SGHDT and CDR2 is YYEEEE in the germline V gene. V was pared by 0 bases and J by 4 bases, with 5 bases of the junction left unmatched. This CDR3 is built from 16 residues. The CDR3 DNA reads as TGTGCCAGCAGCTTGGCACTAGCGGGAGTTGGAGAGACCCAGTACTTC. This gives the protein CASSLALAGVGETQYF.

V and J are TRBV19 and TRBJ2-3; tentatively, D is TRBD2 (6 bases). Germline-derived CDR1 and CDR2 are LNHDA and SQIVND (reference sequence). This CDR3 has 14 amino acids. Trimming took off 8 bases at V and 4 bases at J, with 16 bases between the two ends. The CDR3 region is CASGEGAGSDTQYF. The CDR3 region has the DNA TGTGCCAGTGGGGAAGGGGCGGGGTCAGATACGCAGTATTTT.

The chain carries TRBV18 and TRBJ2-1; TRBD1 matches 10 bases. Germline V gives CDR1 KGHSH, CDR2 LQKENI. J lost 0 bases, V lost 6 bases, and 2 bases had no gene match. CDR3 length equals 15 residues. DNA of the CDR3: TGTGCCAGCTCGGGGGACAGGGGCTCCTACAATGAGCAGTTCTTC. This encodes CASSGDRGSYNEQFF.

The V gene is TRBV10-3, the J gene TRBJ2-7; 8 bases match TRBD2. V shed 4 bases and J 1 base; nucleotides not matched to a gene: 6. The CDR3 is 15 amino acids. CDR1 ENHRY and CDR2 SYGVKD come from the germline V gene. The CDR3 reads CAISAGLASSYEQYF. The CDR3 bases are TGTGCCATCAGTGCCGGACTAGCATCATCCTACGAGCAGTACTTC.

V and J are TRBV10-3 and TRBJ1-4; D ambiguous. The CDR3 has 15 residues. V was cut by 6 bases and J by 5 bases, with 16 bases left in between. Germline V gene lookup returns CDR1 ENHRY and CDR2 SYGVKD. CDR3 region: CAIRRTDGKNEKLFF. CDR3 nucleotide sequence: TGTGCCATCAGAAGGACCGACGGGAAGAATGAAAAACTGTTTTTT.

This clone was counted between two and nine times. The genes are TRBV3-1 (or the pseudogene TRBV3-2) and TRBJ1-1; 7 bases are a match to TRBD1. This CDR3 has 14 amino acids. Germline V lookup: CDR1 LGHDT, CDR2 YNNKEL (reference sequence). V dropped 6 bases and J dropped 7; count of bases not matched to a gene: 11. The CDR3 nucleotides are TGTGCCAGCAGTAATAGGGACAGAGGGTATGAAGCTTTCTTT. It specifies CASSNRDRGYEAFF.

The rearrangement links TRBV7-9 to TRBJ1-6; D not resolved. The CDR3 extends over 14 amino acids. Germline V gene lookup returns CDR1 SEHNR and CDR2 FQNEAQ (reference sequence). Trimming left V 2 bases short and J 7 bases short, with 9 bases between. Here the CDR3 DNA reads TGTGCCAGCAGCTTACTTCGCGGGAATTCACCCCTCCACTTT. Protein sequence: CASSLLRGNSPLHF.

The chain joins TRBV7-2 to TRBJ2-5; possibly TRBD2 for D (5 bases). CDR3 length equals 15 residues. CDR1 is SGHTA, CDR2 FQGNSA, per germline. Trimming left V 3 bases short and J 5 bases short, with 16 bases between. CDR3 amino acids: CASSFWAGEGETQYF. The DNA of the CDR3 is TGTGCCAGCAGCTTCTGGGCGGGCGAAGGGGAGACCCAGTACTTC.

This clone was found a few times. The J gene is TRBJ2-7, the V gene TRBV11-2; no clear D gene. The CDR3 totals 11 residues. CDR1 SGHAT and CDR2 FQNNGV come from the germline V gene. Trimming left V 5 bases short and J 3 bases short, with 5 bases between. The CDR3: CASSPLYEQYF. The CDR3 DNA is TGTGCCAGCAGCCCCCTCTACGAGCAGTACTTC.

The V and J genes are TRBV29-1 and TRBJ1-1; D is ambiguous. V lost 3 bases, J lost 0 bases, and 11 bases lay in between. The CDR3 has 14 amino acids. Germline CDR1 reads SQVTM; CDR2 reads ANQGSEA. The DNA of the CDR3 is TGCAGCGTTGAGACGAGGCAGATGAACACTGAAGCTTTCTTT. Translation gives CSVETRQMNTEAFF.

The chain uses TRBV7-2 and TRBJ2-5, with 9 bases aligning to TRBD1. This CDR3 region has 17 residues. The ends lost 0 bases at V and 4 bases at J; junction bases unmatched: 9. The germline CDR1 and CDR2 sequences are SGHTA and FQGNSA. CDR3 region: CASSLAGPGTGRETQYF. CDR3 nucleotide sequence: TGTGCCAGCAGCTTAGCGGGTCCCGGGACAGGGCGAGAGACCCAGTACTTC.

The J gene is TRBJ2-7, the V gene TRBV11-3, with D perhaps matching TRBD1 (7 bases). Germline V gene lookup returns CDR1 SGHNT and CDR2 YENEEA. The CDR3 extends over 13 amino acids. The V gene lost 5 bases and the J gene lost 3 bases, with 11 bases spanning the gap. CDR3 coding DNA: TGTGCCAGCAGCGCGGGACAGTACTACGAGCAGTACTTC. Residues: CASSAGQYYEQYF.

This clone has only a few counts. The chain couples TRBV2 to TRBJ2-1, with 9 positions matching TRBD2. The CDR3 spans 16 residues. V was clipped by 2 bases and J by 3 bases; unmatched bases: 5. The V gene's germline CDR1 is SNHLY and CDR2 FYNNEI. The CDR3 DNA reads TGTGCCAGCAGTGAATCAAGCGGGGGGTTCTACAATGAGCAGTTCTTC. Amino acids: CASSESSGGFYNEQFF. The full variable domain, its missing parts supplied by reference TRBV2 and TRBJ2-1, is EPEVTQTPSHQVTQMGQEVILRCVPISNHLYFYWYRQILGQKVEFLVSFYNNEISEKSEIFDDQFSVERPDGSNFTLKIRSTKLEDSAMYFCASSESSGGFYNEQFFGPGTRLTVL.

The chain couples TRBV27 to TRBJ1-5; D is undetermined. V shed 5 bases and J shed 2 bases, with 22 bases lying between them. The germline gives CDR1 MNHEY, CDR2 SMNVEV (reference sequence). CDR3 length equals 18 residues. CDR3 bases: TGTGCCAGCAGTCTCCCGGAGAGGAAGCAGTACGGCAATCAGCCCCAGCATTTT. Protein product: CASSLPERKQYGNQPQHF.

The V call is TRBV30, the J call TRBJ1-5; D is possibly TRBD1 (5 bases). There are 15 residues in the CDR3. Germline CDR1 reads GTSNPN; CDR2 reads SVGIG (reference sequence). V was pared by 2 bases and J by 0 bases, with 11 bases between. CDR3: CAWSRQIYSNQPQHF. In DNA, the CDR3 is TGTGCCTGGAGTCGACAGATCTATAGCAATCAGCCCCAGCATTTT.